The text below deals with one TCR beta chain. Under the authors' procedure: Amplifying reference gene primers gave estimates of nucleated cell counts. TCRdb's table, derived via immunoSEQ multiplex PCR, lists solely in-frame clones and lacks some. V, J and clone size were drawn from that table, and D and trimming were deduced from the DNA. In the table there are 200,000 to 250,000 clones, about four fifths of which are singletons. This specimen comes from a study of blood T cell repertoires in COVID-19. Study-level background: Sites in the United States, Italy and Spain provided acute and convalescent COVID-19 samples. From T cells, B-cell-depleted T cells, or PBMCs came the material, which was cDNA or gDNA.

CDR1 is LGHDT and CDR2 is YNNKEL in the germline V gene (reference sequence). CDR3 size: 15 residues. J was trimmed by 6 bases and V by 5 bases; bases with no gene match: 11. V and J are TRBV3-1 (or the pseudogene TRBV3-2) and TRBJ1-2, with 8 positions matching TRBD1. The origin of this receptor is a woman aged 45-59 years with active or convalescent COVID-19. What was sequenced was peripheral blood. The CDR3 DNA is TGTGCCAGCAGCAACATCGGACAGGGATTTGATGGCTACACCTTC. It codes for CASSNIGQGFDGYTF.